The next 29 T cell receptor beta chains were all read from a single sample in a study of T cell repertoires in cytomegalovirus infection. TCRdb ran MiXCR on the reads and lists one entry per CDR3 protein. The table has hundreds of thousands of distinct CDR3 sequences, over 25% seen once. Their specific antigens are unknown. This specimen was cultured CD8+ T cells from PBMCs, taken from culture after CMV antigen stimulation. The receptors here all came from a human donor in good health (CMV status not recorded). Some clones in this sample may be carry-over from other donors' samples.

This clonotype was seen a few times. The chain has TRBV12-3 or TRBV12-4 and TRBJ2-1; TRBD2 agrees at 7 bases. Trimming cost V 6 bases and J 7 bases; bases outside gene matches: 9. CDR3 length equals 14 residues. The CDR3 DNA is TGTGCCAGCAGCATAACCCCGGGACTAAATGAGCAGTTCTTC. Protein: CASSITPGLNEQFF.

This clonotype came up a few times. This chain uses TRBV4-1 with TRBJ2-3; D remains unclear. The germline V and J ends were trimmed by 3 bases and 4 bases, with 14 bases remaining between them. Per the germline V gene, CDR1 is MGHRA and CDR2 is YSYEKL. The CDR3 extends over 15 amino acids. CDR3 sequence (DNA): TGCGCCAGCAGCCATGGGGTTAGCCGGCCAGATACGCAGTATTTT. It yields the protein CASSHGVSRPDTQYF.

This clonotype was seen only a few times. In DNA form, the CDR3 reads TGCAGCGCCTTAGGGGGGAGCAACACTGAAGCTTTCTTT. It specifies CSALGGSNTEAFF. This sequence joins TRBV29-1 and TRBJ1-1; tentatively, D is TRBD1 (6 bases). This CDR3 region has 13 residues. The germline V and J ends were trimmed by 7 bases and 2 bases, with 14 bases remaining between them. Germline V gene lookup returns CDR1 SQVTM and CDR2 ANQGSEA.

This clonotype was counted only a few times. The genes are TRBV11-2 and TRBJ2-2, with a possible D match to TRBD2 (5 bases). Trimming removed 1 base from V and 1 base from J, with 10 bases in between. This CDR3 region has 16 residues. Germline lookup yields CDR1 SGHAT and CDR2 FQNNGV. For the CDR3, the DNA is TGTGCCAGCAGCTTAGGAGTGGCGGGGAACACCGGGGAGCTGTTTTTT. Protein product: CASSLGVAGNTGELFF.

The table lists this clonotype with a count of one. This chain uses TRBV28 with TRBJ1-2; possibly TRBD1 for D (6 bases). From germline, CDR1 is MDHEN and CDR2 SYDVKM. The V end lost 5 bases, the J end lost 8 bases, and 27 bases lay between the germline ends. The CDR3 consists of 17 residues. The CDR3 nucleotides are TGTGCCAGCAGTCCTTCGGGACATAGCTACCCTGGACGGGGCTACACCTTC. Amino acids: CASSPSGHSYPGRGYTF.

This clonotype was recorded many times. CDR3 DNA sequence: TGTGCCAGCAGCCAGGGGTCCGGGGAGCTGTTTTTT. Amino acids: CASSQGSGELFF. The chain has TRBV7-9 and TRBJ2-2; possibly TRBD1 for D (6 bases). This CDR3 region has 12 residues. Germline assignment: CDR1 SEHNR and CDR2 FQNEAQ (reference sequence). Deletions cut 5 bases from V and 6 bases from J, with 7 bases between.

V usage is TRBV20-1 and J usage is TRBJ2-1; no clear D gene. In germline, CDR1 is DFQATT, CDR2 SNEGSKA (reference sequence). This CDR3 comprises 15 residues. V dropped 0 bases and J dropped 4 bases, with 13 bases sitting between them. CDR3 DNA sequence: TGCAGTGCTAGAGATCGAGATACTCTGTACAATGAGCAGTTCTTC. Its protein product is CSARDRDTLYNEQFF.

This clonotype was picked up a small number of times. The chain employs TRBV2 and TRBJ1-5; D call uncertain. CDR1 is SNHLY and CDR2 is FYNNEI in the germline V gene. The length of the CDR3 is 14 residues. V lost 3 bases to trimming and J lost 0 bases, with 6 bases between them. The CDR3 spells CASSEGDSNQPQHF. In DNA form, the CDR3 reads TGTGCCAGCAGTGAGGGAGATAGCAATCAGCCCCAGCATTTT.

This clonotype was seen a few times. The gene calls are TRBV25-1 and TRBJ2-1, with D perhaps TRBD1 (5 bases). CDR3 length: 13 amino acids. The V gene lost 3 bases and the J gene lost 12 bases, with 15 bases spanning the gap. Germline CDR1 reads MGHDK; CDR2 reads SYGVNS. The CDR3: CASSDSPGKGQFF. The CDR3 DNA is TGTGCCAGCAGTGACTCGCCAGGGAAGGGGCAGTTCTTC.

This clonotype was picked up a small number of times. The chain uses TRBV6-5 and TRBJ1-5, with D uncertain. The CDR3 covers 15 residues. Trimming left V 0 bases short and J 3 bases short, with 9 bases between. Looked up from germline, CDR1 is MNHEY and CDR2 is SVGAGI. CDR3 residues: CASSYSLSANQPQHF. The CDR3 bases are TGTGCCAGCAGTTACTCCCTGTCGGCCAATCAGCCCCAGCATTTT.

The J gene is TRBJ2-7, the V gene TRBV4-1; no clear D gene. CDR1 and CDR2 (germline): MGHRA, YSYEKL. The CDR3 totals 11 residues. V was shortened by 6 bases and J by 4 bases, with 7 bases between the two germline ends. The CDR3 spells CASSGDYEQYV. The CDR3, as DNA: TGCGCCAGCAGTGGGGATTACGAGCAGTACGTC.

The chain has TRBV7-9 and TRBJ2-6; TRBD1 agrees at 12 bases. The CDR3 has 19 residues. Looked up from germline, CDR1 is SEHNR and CDR2 is FQNEAQ (reference sequence). V trimming: 5 bases; J trimming: 0 bases; junction bases outside the gene matches: 8. This chain's CDR3 is CASSGTGGFKDSGANVLTF. In DNA form, the CDR3 reads TGTGCCAGCAGCGGGACAGGGGGCTTTAAGGACTCTGGGGCCAACGTCCTGACTTTC.

The chain combines TRBV28 with TRBJ1-5, with D possibly matching TRBD1 (5 bases). V lost 6 bases, J lost 7 bases, and 16 bases lay in between. Germline values: CDR1 MDHEN, CDR2 SYDVKM. This CDR3 comprises 14 residues. As DNA, the CDR3 is TGTGCCAGCAGGAAAAGGGCAGGGCGACAGCCCCAGCATTTT. This sequence encodes CASRKRAGRQPQHF.

The rearrangement joins TRBV19 to TRBJ2-1; no firm D call. From germline, CDR1 is LNHDA and CDR2 SQIVND (reference sequence). This CDR3 contains 15 residues. V lost 3 bases and J 0 bases, leaving 9 bases between the germline ends. CDR3: CASSMRPSSYNEQFF. The CDR3 DNA follows: TGTGCCAGTAGTATGCGTCCAAGCTCCTACAATGAGCAGTTCTTC.

V gene TRBV20-1 combines with J gene TRBJ1-1, with D perhaps matching TRBD1 (6 bases). CDR1 and CDR2 (germline): DFQATT, SNEGSKA (reference sequence). The CDR3 covers 14 residues. V was trimmed by 0 bases and J by 0 bases, leaving 8 bases between them. The CDR3 DNA reads TGCAGTGCTAGAGATGGACAGATGAACACTGAAGCTTTCTTT. Protein sequence: CSARDGQMNTEAFF.

The chain recombines TRBV6-6 with TRBJ1-1; D is unclear. V lost 0 bases and J lost 13, with 15 bases in between. This CDR3 has 13 amino acids. Per germline, CDR1 MNHNY and CDR2 SVGAGI (reference sequence). The CDR3 DNA is TGTGCCAGCAGTTACTCGGGAGGGTTCCTGGATTTCTTT. Protein: CASSYSGGFLDFF.

This clonotype was detected a few times. The chain joins TRBV7-6 to TRBJ2-1; TRBD2 might be the D (5 bases). Germline CDR1 is SGHVS and CDR2 is FNYEAQ. The CDR3 has 13 residues. Trimming removed 2 bases from V and 8 bases from J, with 10 bases in between. CDR3 bases: TGTGCCAGCAGCTTATTCTGGGGAGATGAGCAGTTCTTC. Protein product: CASSLFWGDEQFF.

The chain recombines TRBV12-3 or TRBV12-4 with TRBJ2-1; D is unclear. V was trimmed by 6 bases and J by 1 base, leaving 16 bases between them. This CDR3 has 16 amino acids. CDR3 sequence (DNA): TGTGCCAGCAGATTTCACATGGCCCGATCCTACAATGAGCAGTTCTTC. Protein: CASRFHMARSYNEQFF.

This clonotype was seen only a few times. The rearrangement links TRBV27 to TRBJ1-6; weak D call: TRBD1 (6 bases). V dropped 11 bases and J dropped 9 bases, with 17 bases sitting between them. There are 13 residues in the CDR3. Looked up from germline, CDR1 is MNHEY and CDR2 is SMNVEV (reference sequence). The CDR3 sequence is CAAARGRISPLHF. In nucleotides, the CDR3 is TGTGCCGCGGCCCGGGGGCGGATTTCACCCCTCCACTTT.

This clonotype was counted a few times. This chain links TRBV6-2 or TRBV6-3 with TRBJ1-2; D remains unclear. Germline CDR1 and CDR2: MNHEY and SVGEGT. Trimming took 6 bases from V and 8 from J, leaving 25 bases between them. The CDR3 is 16 residues long. The CDR3 DNA is TGTGCCAGCAGCCCGACTCGGGGTCTCGTAAAAGAAGGCTACACCTTC. Translating it yields CASSPTRGLVKEGYTF.

The chain employs TRBV7-6 and TRBJ2-6, with D unresolved. The germline V gene has CDR1 SGHVS and CDR2 FNYEAQ. V shed 5 bases and J shed 1 base, with 12 bases lying between them. CDR3 length: 16 amino acids. CDR3 coding DNA: TGTGCCAGCAGCGGACCAGGTAGTTCTGGGGCCAACGTCCTGACTTTC. This codes for CASSGPGSSGANVLTF.

V usage is TRBV7-9 and J usage is TRBJ1-6; 7 bases fit TRBD1. Germline V CDR1 and CDR2: SEHNR, FQNEAQ (reference sequence). The CDR3 is 16 amino acids. The ends lost 2 bases at V and 6 bases at J; junction bases unmatched: 7. CDR3 coding DNA: TGTGCCAGCAGCTTACATAATTCAGGGGGTAATTCACCCCTCCACTTT. Translating it yields CASSLHNSGGNSPLHF.

J is TRBJ2-1 and V is TRBV9, with D perhaps given as TRBD1 or TRBD2 (5 bases each). Looked up from germline, CDR1 is SGDLS and CDR2 is YYNGEE. The length of the CDR3 is 14 residues. Trimming removed 4 bases from V and 5 bases from J, with 13 bases in between. This CDR3 reads CASSPGQDHNEQFF. CDR3 bases: TGTGCCAGCAGCCCGGGGCAAGACCACAATGAGCAGTTCTTC.

This sequence joins TRBV19 and TRBJ2-4; 9 bases line up with TRBD1. Germline CDR1 LNHDA, CDR2 SQIVND (reference sequence). Trimming at V came to 6 bases and at J to 3 bases, leaving 9 bases not matched to a gene. This CDR3 region has 16 residues. The CDR3 is CASRALDRGGKNIQYF. DNA for the CDR3: TGTGCCAGTAGGGCCTTGGACAGGGGTGGCAAAAACATTCAGTACTTC.

The J gene is TRBJ2-3, the V gene TRBV9, with TRBD2 identical over 8 bases. Germline trimming cut 3 bases from V and 6 bases from J; bases unmatched to any gene: 6. CDR1 and CDR2 from the germline V gene are SGDLS and YYNGEE. This CDR3 region has 14 residues. The CDR3 here is CASSASGGGDTQYF. The CDR3 coding sequence is TGTGCCAGCAGCGCAAGCGGGGGAGGGGATACGCAGTATTTT.

The chain recombines TRBV7-3 with TRBJ1-5; D not resolved. V was clipped by 3 bases and J by 6 bases, with 9 bases between them. The CDR3 loop spans 13 amino acids. Germline V gives CDR1 SGHTA, CDR2 FQGTGA. Written as DNA, the CDR3 is TGTGCCAGCAGCTTGCACCCCGGTCAGCCCCAGCATTTT. The encoded protein is CASSLHPGQPQHF.

The chain has TRBV19 and TRBJ1-1, with 7 bases identical to TRBD1. This CDR3 comprises 18 residues. CDR1 LNHDA and CDR2 SQIVND come from the germline V gene (reference sequence). After removal of 9 bases from V and 0 bases from J, the junction contained 19 bases not matched to a gene. CDR3 sequence reads: CASHRDSIFSIMNTEAFF. CDR3 DNA sequence: TGTGCCAGCCACCGGGACAGCATTTTTTCCATCATGAACACTGAAGCTTTCTTT.

The chain carries TRBV24-1 and TRBJ1-1; D might be TRBD1 (5 bases). The length of the CDR3 is 13 residues. Germline CDR1 is KGHDR and CDR2 is SFDVKD. V dropped 7 bases and J dropped 1 base, with 9 bases sitting between them. CDR3 residues: CATRDSSNTEAFF. In DNA, the CDR3 is TGTGCCACCAGAGACAGCTCGAACACTGAAGCTTTCTTT.

The chain carries TRBV7-8 and TRBJ1-1; D gene uncertain. Between the trimmed V and J ends, which lost 1 base and 8 bases, there was a span of 8 bases. Germline-derived CDR1 and CDR2 are SGHVS and FQNEAQ. CDR3 length: 12 amino acids. The CDR3 region has the DNA TGTGCCAGCAGCTTAGAAGTTCAAGAAGCTTTCTTT. It encodes CASSLEVQEAFF.